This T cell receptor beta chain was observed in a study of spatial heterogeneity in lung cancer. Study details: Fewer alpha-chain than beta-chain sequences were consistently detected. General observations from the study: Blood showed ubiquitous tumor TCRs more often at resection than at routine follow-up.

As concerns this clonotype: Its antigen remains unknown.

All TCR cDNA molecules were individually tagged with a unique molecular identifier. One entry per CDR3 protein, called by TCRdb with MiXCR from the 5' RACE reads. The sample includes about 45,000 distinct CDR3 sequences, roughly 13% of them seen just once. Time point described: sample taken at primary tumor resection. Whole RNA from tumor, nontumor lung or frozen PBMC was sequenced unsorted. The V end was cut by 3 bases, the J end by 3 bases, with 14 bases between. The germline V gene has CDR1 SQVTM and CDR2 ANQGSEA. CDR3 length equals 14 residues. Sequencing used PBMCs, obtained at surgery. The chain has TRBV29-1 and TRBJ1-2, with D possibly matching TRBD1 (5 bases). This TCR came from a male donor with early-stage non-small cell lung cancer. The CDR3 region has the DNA TGCAGCGTTGAGTTCGGCCGACAGTACTATGGCTACACCTTC. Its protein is CSVEFGRQYYGYTF.